This T cell receptor beta chain derives from a study of CD8+CD57+ T cells in acquired aplastic anemia. As for the study in general: Isolated CD4+ and CD8+ cells, once sorted, yielded DNA averaging around 3.3 ug.

TCR beta VDJ and CDR3 profiling used genomic DNA as template. TCRdb analysed the reads with MiXCR anew, one entry per CDR3 protein. Of around 500,000 distinct CDR3 sequences listed, roughly 34% are singletons. An expansion of CD8+CD57+ cells by flow cytometry had been shown in patients chosen for sequencing. Every patient presented with severe acquired aplastic anemia. All patients were therapy-naive when blood was sampled. Notes on the study in general: Patient and control CD8+ Simpson's diversity was not significantly different.

This clonotype showed up many times. As yet, its antigen is unknown. This clonotype was obtained from a human donor with aplastic anemia. The source material was sorted CD4+, CD8+, or CD8+CD57+ T cells (not recorded which) from PBMCs.

CDR3 in DNA: TGTGCCAGCAGCTTAGCGCCCAGGACGATTAGCAATCAGCCCCAGCATTTT. Translating gives CASSLAPRTISNQPQHF. This chain links TRBV7-8 with TRBJ1-5, with no clear D. Germline V CDR1 and CDR2: SGHVS, FQNEAQ. The CDR3 runs to 17 residues. Trimming pared 0 bases from V and 0 bases from J, leaving 12 bases between.